The sample holds one count of the clone carrying this T cell receptor (beta chain). Its antigen is as yet unknown. The data derive from a study of graft-versus-host responses after intestinal transplantation. Germline lookup yields CDR1 LNHDA and CDR2 SQIVND (reference sequence). This CDR3 is 14 amino acids long. Trimming removed 4 bases from V and 7 bases from J; junction bases left unmatched: 2. Sequenced by immunoSEQ multiplex PCR; TCRdb stores in-frame clones only, minus some. The sample lists 80,000 to 100,000 clones; about 90% were seen once. Sequencing used unstimulated CD4+ T cells sorted from spleen or lymph node cells, obtained before intestinal transplant. The TCR sequence derives from a human donor who received an intestinal transplant. The chain recombines TRBV19 with TRBJ1-6; 9 bases align to TRBD1. CDR3: CASSRGQGNSPLHF. CDR3 nucleotide sequence: TGTGCCAGTAGTAGGGGACAGGGAAATTCACCCCTCCACTTT.